Below are 22 T cell receptor beta chains sequenced from a single sample in a study of T cells in Graves' hyperthyroidism and ophthalmopathy (dated by TCRdb to between 2017 and 2020). The library was built by means of multiplex PCR. Sequenced using an Illumina HiSeq 2000. The TCR beta CDR3 regions were amplified from RNA transcripts. For the first round of RT-PCR on the TCR CDR3, the HTBI primer set was used together with the Qiagen OneStep RT-PCR kit. TCRdb took the public reads, trimmed them with fastp at Q25, ran MiXCR for clone calling and kept in-frame beta chains. CDR3 protein sequences are deduplicated, and each keeps its most common genes and DNA. For this sample the table gives about 300,000 distinct CDR3 sequences, of which around 25% were detected only once. The top ten hold about a quarter of the sample. Sequenced input: blood. The receptors derive from a man aged 35-49 years with Graves' hyperthyroidism that later progressed to Graves' ophthalmopathy.

The chain employs TRBV29-1 and TRBJ1-3; D might be TRBD1 (6 bases). Germline loops: CDR1 SQVTM, CDR2 ANQGSEA. V was clipped by 7 bases and J by 0 bases, with 13 bases between them. The CDR3 is made up of 14 amino acids. The CDR3 sequence is CSGSRDNSGNTIYF. CDR3 bases: TGCAGCGGGAGCCGGGACAACTCTGGAAACACCATATATTTT.

This clonotype was observed many times. The chain has TRBV27 and TRBJ2-6, with D unclear. CDR3 length: 15 residues. Trimming took off 3 bases at V and 0 bases at J, with 6 bases between the two ends. CDR1 is MNHEY, CDR2 SMNVEV, per germline (reference sequence). The CDR3 region is CASSFASSGANVLTF. CDR3 DNA sequence: TGTGCCAGCAGTTTCGCCAGCTCTGGGGCCAACGTCCTGACTTTC.

This clonotype was detected many times. This chain links TRBV6-5 with TRBJ2-5; D remains unclear. CDR3 length equals 11 residues. Looked up from germline, CDR1 is MNHEY and CDR2 is SVGAGI. The V gene lost 0 bases and the J gene lost 4 bases, with 0 bases spanning the gap. The CDR3 loop is CASSYSETQYF. CDR3 bases: TGTGCCAGCAGTTACTCAGAGACCCAGTACTTC.

Ten or more counts support this clonotype. This chain connects TRBV20-1 to TRBJ1-1; D unclear. The germline gives CDR1 DFQATT, CDR2 SNEGSKA (reference sequence). The CDR3 loop spans 13 amino acids. The V end was cut by 1 base, the J end by 0 bases, with 6 bases between. The CDR3 reads CSARALMNTEAFF. DNA for the CDR3: TGCAGTGCTAGAGCATTAATGAACACTGAAGCTTTCTTT.

This sequence joins TRBV20-1 and TRBJ2-7; D tentatively reads TRBD1 or TRBD2 (6 bases each). Germline CDR1 and CDR2: DFQATT and SNEGSKA (reference sequence). The length of the CDR3 is 16 residues. V lost 1 base, J lost 0 bases, and 16 bases lay in between. The CDR3 sequence: CSARVFGGPSSYEQYF. The CDR3 region has the DNA TGCAGTGCTAGAGTTTTTGGGGGGCCTAGCTCCTACGAGCAGTACTTC.

This clonotype occurred many times. The rearrangement joins TRBV3-1 to TRBJ2-5, with 13 bases lining up with TRBD2. The germline gives CDR1 LGHDT, CDR2 YNNKEL (reference sequence). With 5 bases clipped from V and 5 bases from J, the junction kept 11 bases outside the gene matches. The CDR3 loop spans 17 amino acids. CDR3 DNA sequence: TGTGCCAGCAGCGCGACTAGCGGGAGGCTGGGGTCTGAGACCCAGTACTTC. It is translated as CASSATSGRLGSETQYF.

This clonotype was seen repeatedly, ten times or more. The V and J genes are TRBV3-1 and TRBJ1-1; weak D call: TRBD1 (6 bases). Germline V CDR1 and CDR2: LGHDT, YNNKEL (reference sequence). The CDR3 is 14 residues long. Trimming took 6 bases from V and 1 from J, leaving 12 bases between them. The CDR3 DNA reads as TGTGCCAGCAGGCTCGGACAGCCGAACACTGAAGCTTTCTTT. Protein: CASRLGQPNTEAFF.

This chain connects TRBV12-3 or TRBV12-4 to TRBJ2-5, with D possibly called TRBD1 or TRBD2 (5 bases each). The CDR3 loop spans 15 amino acids. Between the trimmed V and J ends, which lost 8 bases and 4 bases, there was a span of 20 bases. The CDR3 nucleotides are TGTGCCAGCTCAGTAATCAGAGGGGCAGGAGAGACCCAGTACTTC. It encodes CASSVIRGAGETQYF.

This clonotype was detected many times. The CDR3 here is CASSLAAQGWEATEAFF. In DNA, the CDR3 is TGTGCCAGCAGCTTGGCCGCTCAGGGCTGGGAAGCCACTGAAGCTTTCTTT. The chain combines TRBV5-6 with TRBJ1-1; tentatively, D is TRBD1 (5 bases). The CDR3 length is 17 residues. V was trimmed by 0 bases and J by 4 bases, leaving 19 bases between them. Looked up from germline, CDR1 is SGHDT and CDR2 is YYEEEE. The full variable domain, with the rest looked up from reference TRBV5-6 and TRBJ1-1, is DAGVTQSPTHLIKTRGQQVTLRCSPKSGHDTVSWYQQALGQGPQFIFQYYEEEERQRGNFPDRFSGHQFPNYSSELNVNALLLGDSALYLCASSLAAQGWEATEAFFGQGTRLTVV.

The V and J genes are TRBV28 and TRBJ1-5, with 9 bases that match TRBD1. CDR1 and CDR2 from the germline V gene are MDHEN and SYDVKM. CDR3 size: 18 residues. V was pared by 5 bases and J by 5 bases, with 16 bases of the junction left unmatched. CDR3 loop: CASSPVLGTGYFDQPQHF. The CDR3 DNA is TGTGCCAGCAGTCCAGTTTTGGGGACAGGGTACTTCGATCAGCCCCAGCATTTT.

This clonotype was detected ten times or more. This chain joins TRBV28 and TRBJ1-1; no definite D call. CDR3 length equals 12 residues. Germline V lookup: CDR1 MDHEN, CDR2 SYDVKM. Trimming took 5 bases from V and 7 from J, leaving 11 bases between them. For the CDR3, the DNA is TGTGCCAGCAGTCTACAGAGATTTGAAGCTTTCTTT. Its protein product is CASSLQRFEAFF.

Many counts were recorded for this clonotype. The chain is built from TRBV6-1 and TRBJ2-5; TRBD2 aligns across 13 bases. The CDR3 extends over 16 amino acids. The germline gives CDR1 MNHNS, CDR2 SASEGT. J lost 4 bases, V lost 3 bases, and 5 bases had no gene match. CDR3 sequence: CASSDGGLAGLETQYF. CDR3 in DNA: TGTGCCAGCAGTGATGGGGGACTAGCGGGATTAGAGACCCAGTACTTC.

This clonotype was seen ten or more times. The V call is TRBV12-3 or TRBV12-4, the J call TRBJ1-1, with a possible D match to TRBD1 (6 bases). The CDR3 totals 13 residues. V lost 2 bases to trimming and J lost 5 bases, with 9 bases between them. CDR3 residues: CASSLFQGTEAFF. CDR3 DNA sequence: TGTGCCAGCAGTTTATTTCAGGGGACTGAAGCTTTCTTT.

V is TRBV6-2 or TRBV6-3 and J is TRBJ1-1, with unresolved D. Trimming shortened V by 4 bases and J by 7 bases, and 10 bases separated the two germline ends. This CDR3 comprises 12 residues. The germline gives CDR1 MNHEY, CDR2 SVGEGT. The CDR3 loop is CASSSALDEAFF. CDR3 coding DNA: TGTGCCAGCAGTTCCGCTCTTGATGAAGCTTTCTTT.

This clonotype has ten or more counts. V usage is TRBV11-2 and J usage is TRBJ2-7, with D perhaps matching TRBD1 (5 bases). V lost 2 bases and J 4 bases, leaving 12 bases between the germline ends. The germline gives CDR1 SGHAT, CDR2 FQNNGV. The CDR3 covers 14 residues. The CDR3: CASSLLPGLYEQYF. The CDR3 DNA reads as TGTGCCAGCAGCTTACTGCCAGGGCTTTACGAGCAGTACTTC.

This clonotype was counted at least ten times. The J gene is TRBJ2-7, the V gene TRBV29-1; possibly TRBD1 for D (6 bases). The CDR3 consists of 12 residues. V was clipped by 4 bases and J by 2 bases, with 9 bases between them. The germline V gene encodes CDR1 SQVTM and CDR2 ANQGSEA. CDR3 coding DNA: TGCAGCGTTGTCGCAGGGGCCTACGAGCAGTACTTC. This encodes CSVVAGAYEQYF.

This clonotype was recorded many times. The chain links TRBV15 to TRBJ2-2; TRBD2 might be the D (5 bases). Germline CDR1 and CDR2: LNHNV and YYDKDF (reference sequence). V was cut by 1 base and J by 2 bases, with 11 bases left in between. This CDR3 has 16 amino acids. DNA of the CDR3: TGTGCCACCAGCAGAGGAGCTGGGAGTAACACCGGGGAGCTGTTTTTT. It yields the protein CATSRGAGSNTGELFF.

V and J are TRBV7-8 and TRBJ1-3; D is unclear. The germline gives CDR1 SGHVS, CDR2 FQNEAQ. CDR3 length: 15 residues. Trimming took off 1 base at V and 4 bases at J, with 11 bases between the two ends. The DNA of the CDR3 is TGTGCCAGCAGCTTAGGAGGCGGTATCGGAAACACCATATATTTT. This encodes CASSLGGGIGNTIYF.

This clonotype has at least ten counts. The chain combines TRBV11-3 with TRBJ2-7, with D perhaps TRBD2 (5 bases). The CDR3 contains 14 residues. V lost 1 base to trimming and J lost 5 bases, with 12 bases between them. The V gene's germline CDR1 is SGHNT and CDR2 YENEEA. CDR3 in amino acids: CASSLVVGVHEQYF. The CDR3 DNA sequence: TGTGCCAGCAGCTTAGTGGTCGGGGTCCACGAGCAGTACTTC. Using reference TRBV11-3 and TRBJ2-7 for the parts outside the CDR3, the full variable domain is EAGVVQSPRYKIIEKKQPVAFWCNPISGHNTLYWYLQNLGQGPELLIRYENEEAVDDSQLPKDRFSAERLKGVDSTLKIQPAELGDSAVYLCASSLVVGVHEQYFGPGTRLTVT.

This clonotype was detected ten times or more. The chain employs TRBV20-1 and TRBJ2-5, with a weak D call TRBD1 (5 bases). This CDR3 has 12 amino acids. Germline V gene data show CDR1 as DFQATT and CDR2 as SNEGSKA (reference sequence). Trimming removed 7 bases at V and 5 bases at J, with 14 bases between. The DNA of the CDR3 is TGCAGTGACCAGGGTTGGACGGAGACCCAGTACTTC. Translated: CSDQGWTETQYF.

This clonotype was observed at least ten times. The CDR3 DNA reads as TGCGCCAGCAGCGGAGGTCTCGGGGGAACCGGGGAGCTGTTTTTT. Protein: CASSGGLGGTGELFF. This chain joins TRBV5-1 and TRBJ2-2; a weak D match, TRBD2 (6 bases). The germline CDR1 and CDR2 sequences are SGHRS and YFSETQ. Trimming left V 4 bases short and J 5 bases short, with 15 bases between. The CDR3 contains 15 residues.

This clonotype was found many times. The V gene is TRBV28, the J gene TRBJ1-1; 7 bases map to TRBD1. CDR1 is MDHEN, CDR2 SYDVKM, per germline. V lost 8 bases to trimming and J lost 6 bases; unmatched junction nucleotides: 9. This CDR3 spans 13 amino acids. CDR3 nucleotide sequence: TGTGCCAGCCGCATACGGACAGGTCCTGAAGCTTTCTTT. The encoded protein is CASRIRTGPEAFF.